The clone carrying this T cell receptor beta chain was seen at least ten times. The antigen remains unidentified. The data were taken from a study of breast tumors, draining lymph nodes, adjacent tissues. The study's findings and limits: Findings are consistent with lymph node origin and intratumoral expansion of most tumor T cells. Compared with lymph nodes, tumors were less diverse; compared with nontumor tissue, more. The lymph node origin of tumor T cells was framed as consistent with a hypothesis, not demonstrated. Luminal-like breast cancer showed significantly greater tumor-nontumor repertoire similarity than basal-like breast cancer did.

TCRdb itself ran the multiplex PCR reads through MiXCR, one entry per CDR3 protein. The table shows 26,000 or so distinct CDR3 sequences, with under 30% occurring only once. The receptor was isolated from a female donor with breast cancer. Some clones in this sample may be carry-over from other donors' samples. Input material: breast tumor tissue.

The CDR3 here is CASRGGSGKNEQFF. The CDR3 region has the DNA TGTGCCAGCAGGGGCGGGAGTGGGAAAAATGAGCAGTTCTTC. The chain is built from TRBV7-2 and TRBJ2-1; 7 bases match TRBD2. Germline V lookup: CDR1 SGHTA, CDR2 FQGNSA. V shed 6 bases, J shed 7 bases, and the junction held 9 bases outside the gene matches. The CDR3 spans 14 residues. Looking up the rest from reference TRBV7-2 and TRBJ2-1 gives the full variable domain: GAGVSQSPSNKVTEKGKDVELRCDPISGHTALYWYRQSLGQGLEFLIYFQGNSAPDKSGLPSDRFSAERTGGSVSTLTIQRTQQEDSAVYLCASRGGSGKNEQFFGPGTRLTVL.